Below, 8 T cell receptor beta chains from the same sample are listed, as sequenced in a study of T cells in Graves' hyperthyroidism and ophthalmopathy. Amplification of TCR beta CDR3 regions used RNA as the template. During a first-round RT-PCR of the TCR CDR3, the HTBI primer set was used. TCRdb called the multiplex PCR reads again in MiXCR, with one record for every CDR3 protein. Counted here are under 350,000 distinct CDR3 sequences, roughly 18% occurring once; the ten biggest clones make up around 50%. Source material: blood. The receptors originated from a woman aged 50 to 60 with Graves' hyperthyroidism.

The chain couples TRBV2 to TRBJ2-3; D ambiguous. CDR1 and CDR2 (germline): SNHLY, FYNNEI. The CDR3 extends over 17 amino acids. Between the trimmed V and J ends, which lost 5 bases and 0 bases, there was a span of 18 bases. CDR3 region: CASSTPTGGPSTDTQYF. CDR3 DNA sequence: TGTGCCAGCAGTACTCCGACTGGTGGTCCTAGCACAGATACGCAGTATTTT.

In its sample, this clonotype was seen a few times. The chain carries TRBV9 and TRBJ1-2; the D gene is possibly TRBD1 (6 bases). The CDR3 runs to 15 residues. V lost 3 bases, J lost 5 bases, and 17 bases lay in between. Germline V CDR1 and CDR2: SGDLS, YYNGEE. The CDR3 coding sequence is TGTGCCAGCAGCGCCCGGGACATCTCCACGTATGGCTACACCTTC. This codes for CASSARDISTYGYTF. The full variable domain, in which reference TRBV9 and TRBJ1-2 provide the parts outside the CDR3, is DSGVTQTPKHLITATGQRVTLRCSPRSGDLSVYWYQQSLDQGLQFLIQYYNGEERAKGNILERFSAQQFPDLHSELNLSSLELGDSALYFCASSARDISTYGYTFGSGTRLTVV.

The chain couples TRBV25-1 to TRBJ1-2, with 7 bases lining up with TRBD1. The CDR3 has 15 amino acids. V was clipped by 9 bases and J by 1 base; unmatched bases: 11. Germline V gene lookup returns CDR1 MGHDK and CDR2 SYGVNS. The CDR3, as DNA: TGTGCCAGTAAACCAGGGGGGCGAGATAACTATGGCTACACCTTC. Its translation is CASKPGGRDNYGYTF.

This clonotype was detected only a few times. This rearrangement joins TRBV9 to TRBJ1-1, with 7 positions matching TRBD1. With V trimmed by 4 bases and J by 1 base, 7 bases remained unmatched. Germline-derived CDR1 and CDR2 are SGDLS and YYNGEE. The CDR3 spans 15 residues. CDR3 sequence (DNA): TGTGCCAGCAGCATTTTGACAGGGACGAACACTGAAGCTTTCTTT. Translation gives CASSILTGTNTEAFF.

This clonotype showed up just once. The chain carries TRBV11-2 and TRBJ2-7; 8 positions agree with TRBD2. This CDR3 region has 13 residues. The ends lost 6 bases at V and 5 bases at J; junction bases unmatched: 6. The germline CDR1 and CDR2 sequences are SGHAT and FQNNGV. CDR3 loop: CASSVAGGNEQYF. The CDR3 DNA reads as TGTGCCAGCAGTGTCGCGGGGGGAAACGAGCAGTACTTC.

This clonotype was detected only a few times. The V and J genes are TRBV29-1 and TRBJ2-3, with D hard to call. Per the germline V gene, CDR1 is SQVTM and CDR2 is ANQGSEA. V gave up 4 bases and J gave up 6 bases, with 11 bases separating them. CDR3 size: 12 residues. This CDR3 is CSVGSGRDTQYF. In DNA form, the CDR3 reads TGCAGCGTTGGATCCGGGCGGGATACGCAGTATTTT.

In its sample, this clonotype was seen many times. The CDR3 sequence is CASSELAGELFF. Written as DNA, the CDR3 is TGTGCCAGCAGTGAACTAGCCGGGGAGCTGTTTTTT. The chain combines TRBV28 with TRBJ2-2; weak D call: TRBD2 (5 bases). V was trimmed by 5 bases and J by 6 bases, leaving 7 bases between them. The CDR3 is made up of 12 amino acids. Germline loops: CDR1 MDHEN, CDR2 SYDVKM.

This clonotype occurred a few times. The gene calls are TRBV4-1 and TRBJ2-3; TRBD1 is a possible D gene (6 bases). The CDR3 has 13 residues. V gave up 3 bases and J gave up 8 bases, with 12 bases separating them. Germline V gives CDR1 MGHRA, CDR2 YSYEKL. CDR3 sequence (DNA): TGCGCCAGCAGCCAGCTGGGGGCAAGTACGCAGTATTTT. Amino acids: CASSQLGASTQYF.